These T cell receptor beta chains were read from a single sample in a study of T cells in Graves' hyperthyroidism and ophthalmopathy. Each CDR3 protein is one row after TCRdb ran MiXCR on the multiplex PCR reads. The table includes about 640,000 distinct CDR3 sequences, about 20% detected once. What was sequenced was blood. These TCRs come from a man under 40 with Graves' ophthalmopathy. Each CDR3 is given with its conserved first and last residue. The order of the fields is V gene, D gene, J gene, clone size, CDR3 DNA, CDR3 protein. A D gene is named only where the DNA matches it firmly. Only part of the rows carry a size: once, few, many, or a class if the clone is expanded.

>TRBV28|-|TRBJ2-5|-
TGTGCCAGCAGTTTAGGTTTCGAGACCCAGTACTTC
CASSLGFETQYF
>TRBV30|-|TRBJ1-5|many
TGTGCCTGGAGTGAAAGCGGGGGTACATCGGATCAGCCCCAGCATTTT
CAWSESGGTSDQPQHF
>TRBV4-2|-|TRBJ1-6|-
TGTGCCAGCAGCCAGGGGGGCCGATCACCCCTCCACTTT
CASSQGGRSPLHF
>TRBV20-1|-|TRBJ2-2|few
TGCAGTGCTAGAGATGCACGCCTTGTCCGGATGAACACCGGGGAGCTGTTTTTT
CSARDARLVRMNTGELFF
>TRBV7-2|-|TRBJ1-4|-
TGTGCCAGCAGCTTGGTAGAAGACTATAATGAAAAACTGTTTTTT
CASSLVEDYNEKLFF
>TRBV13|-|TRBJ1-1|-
TGTGCCAGCAGCTTCCGAGTCGGGGATGAAGCTTTCTTT
CASSFRVGDEAFF
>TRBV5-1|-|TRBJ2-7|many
TGCGCCAGCAGCCAGGGGACCCTGAATTACGAGCAGTACTTC
CASSQGTLNYEQYF
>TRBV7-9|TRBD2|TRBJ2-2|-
TGTGCCAGCAGCCTCCGGACTAGCGGGAGATGGAGCGGGGAGCTGTTTTTT
CASSLRTSGRWSGELFF
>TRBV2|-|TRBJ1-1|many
TGTGCCAGCAGTGACGAGGTCCAGACCACTGAAGCTTTCTTT
CASSDEVQTTEAFF
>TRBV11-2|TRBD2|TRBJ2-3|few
TGTGCCAGCAGCTCCGGGAGCGGGAGACATACGCAGTATTTT
CASSSGSGRHTQYF
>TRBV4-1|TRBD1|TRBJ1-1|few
TGCGCCAGCAGCCAAAGGACAGGGCCGGACACTGAAGCTTTCTTT
CASSQRTGPDTEAFF
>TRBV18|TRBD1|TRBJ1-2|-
TGTGCCAGCTCACCACCGAACAGGGGGTTAACTAGAAACTATGGCTACACCTTC
CASSPPNRGLTRNYGYTF
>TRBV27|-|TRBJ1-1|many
TGTGCCAGCAGTTTTACAGCGAACACTGAAGCTTTCTTT
CASSFTANTEAFF
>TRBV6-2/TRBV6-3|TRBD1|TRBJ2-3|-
TGTGCCAGCAGTTATTCCGACAGGGGAGTAAATACGCAGTATTTT
CASSYSDRGVNTQYF
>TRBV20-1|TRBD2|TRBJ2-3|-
TGCAGTGCTAGAGGTAGCGGGAGTAGCGATACGCAGTATTTT
CSARGSGSSDTQYF
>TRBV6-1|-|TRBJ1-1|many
TGTGCCAGCACCCTCGGAGCTATTGCAGGGGACACTGAAGCTTTCTTT
CASTLGAIAGDTEAFF
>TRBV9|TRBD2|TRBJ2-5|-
TGTGCCAGCAGCCCCCGTAGCGGGACCCTACGAGGGCAAGAGACCCAGTACTTC
CASSPRSGTLRGQETQYF
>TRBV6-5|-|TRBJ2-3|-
TGTGCCAGCAGTTACATCTCAGCCCTCTCGGGACTGATTGCAGATACGCAGTATTTT
CASSYISALSGLIADTQYF
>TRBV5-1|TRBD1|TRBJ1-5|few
TGCGCCAGCAGCTTGGAATCGGGACAGGGGAAGGAGAGCAATCAGCCCCAGCATTTT
CASSLESGQGKESNQPQHF
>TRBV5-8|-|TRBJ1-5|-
TGTGCCAGCAGCCTCGCGACAGGACGGCATCAGCCCCAGCATTTT
CASSLATGRHQPQHF
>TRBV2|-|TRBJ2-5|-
TGTGCCAGCATCATAGACGGAGGGGAGACCCAGTACTTC
CASIIDGGETQYF
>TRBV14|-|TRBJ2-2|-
TGTGCCAGCAGCCAAGGTCATGACATTGACCTCACCGGGGAGCTGTTTTTT
CASSQGHDIDLTGELFF
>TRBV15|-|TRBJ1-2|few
TGTGCCACCAGCAGAGATGGGCAGGACTATGGCTACACCTTC
CATSRDGQDYGYTF
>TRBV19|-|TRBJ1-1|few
TGTGCCAGTAGTAGTCCACAGTTGAACACTGAAGCTTTCTTT
CASSSPQLNTEAFF
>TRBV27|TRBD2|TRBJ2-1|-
TGTGCCAGCAGTTTAATACCGGGACTAGCGGACGATGAGCAGTTCTTC
CASSLIPGLADDEQFF
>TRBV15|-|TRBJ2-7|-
TGTGCCACCAGCAGCGGCGAACCCGGGAACTACGAGCAGTACTTC
CATSSGEPGNYEQYF
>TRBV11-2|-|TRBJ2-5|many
TGTGCCAGCAGCTTAGACAGGCTGGAGGTCCAAGAGACCCAGTACTTC
CASSLDRLEVQETQYF
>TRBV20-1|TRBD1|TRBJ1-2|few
TGCAGTGCTAGAGTTTCGGCAGGGGGCTATGGCTACACCTTC
CSARVSAGGYGYTF
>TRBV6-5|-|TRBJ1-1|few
TGTGCCAGCAGTTATGAGGGAGGCCATAGCACTGAAGCTTTCTTT
CASSYEGGHSTEAFF
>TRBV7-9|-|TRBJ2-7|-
TGTGCCAGCAGCTCCCCGGGTCCCTATGGGACCTACGAGCAGTACTTC
CASSSPGPYGTYEQYF
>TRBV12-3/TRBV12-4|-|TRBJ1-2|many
TGTGCCAGCAGTTCCATACCTTCCAGTCAGATTTATGGCTACACCTTC
CASSSIPSSQIYGYTF
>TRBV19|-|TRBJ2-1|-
TGTGCCACCACGAGCGGAGGAATGGATGACGGACCCTACAATGAGCAGTTCTTC
CATTSGGMDDGPYNEQFF
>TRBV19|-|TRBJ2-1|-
TGTGCCAGTACCCCGGCGGGGACAACCTACAATGAGCAGTTCTTC
CASTPAGTTYNEQFF
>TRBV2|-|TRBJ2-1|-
TGTGCCAGCAGTGCCCGCCCACAGACAGGATTCTACAATGAGCAGTTCTTC
CASSARPQTGFYNEQFF
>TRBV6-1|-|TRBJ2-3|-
TGTGCCAGCACCGCCAAGCGTGTAGATACGCAGTATTTT
CASTAKRVDTQYF
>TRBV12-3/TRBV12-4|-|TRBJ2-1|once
TGTGCCAGCAGTCCACGGGACTTCTCCTACAATGAGCAGTTCTTC
CASSPRDFSYNEQFF
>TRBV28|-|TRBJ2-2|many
TGTGCCAGCAGTCCGGGACATAGCGGAAACACCGGGGAGCTGTTTTTT
CASSPGHSGNTGELFF
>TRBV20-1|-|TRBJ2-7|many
TGCAGTGCCCCCGGGTCTAGCAGGTACGAGCAGTACTTC
CSAPGSSRYEQYF
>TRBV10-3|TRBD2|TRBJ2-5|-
TGTGCCATCAGTGAAGACGGGGGGCAAGAGACCCAGTACTTC
CAISEDGGQETQYF
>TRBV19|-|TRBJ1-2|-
TGTGCCAGTAGTGGGAGTACTTCCAACTATGGCTACACCTTC
CASSGSTSNYGYTF